The 26 T cell receptor beta chains reported below all come from one sample, sequenced in a study of blood T cell repertoires in COVID-19. The table came from immunoSEQ multiplex PCR; TCRdb's copy has only in-frame clones and leaves some out. The table has about 440,000 clones, about 85% seen once. Sequenced input: PBMCs or T cells enriched from blood (not recorded which). All receptors come from a woman younger than 30 with acute COVID-19.

As concerns this clone: This CDR3 is also generated by other DNA sequences in the sample. Here the CDR3 reads CASSPTGTGELFF. The DNA for the CDR3 is TGTGCCAGCAGCCCCACGGGGACCGGGGAGCTGTTTTTT. The J gene is TRBJ2-2, the V gene TRBV7-9; possible D gene TRBD2, 5 bases. The CDR3 is 13 residues long. V was shortened by 5 bases and J by 5 bases, with 9 bases between the two germline ends. The germline gives CDR1 SEHNR, CDR2 FQNEAQ (reference sequence).

The rearrangement joins TRBV4-1 to TRBJ2-7; 8 positions agree with TRBD2. The CDR3 has 15 amino acids. Germline CDR1 MGHRA, CDR2 YSYEKL. Trimming took 1 base from V and 3 from J; bases not matched to a gene: 5. The CDR3 DNA reads TGCGCCAGCAGCCAAGCAGCGGGAGAAGGCTACGAGCAGTACTTC. This sequence encodes CASSQAAGEGYEQYF.

The rearrangement uses TRBV10-1 and TRBJ2-3; D gene uncertain. The CDR3 spans 14 residues. CDR1 WNHNN and CDR2 SYGVQD come from the germline V gene (reference sequence). Deletions cut 3 bases from V and 2 bases from J, with 9 bases between. The CDR3 reads CASSDSPFTDTQYF. As DNA, the CDR3 is TGCGCCAGCAGTGACAGTCCATTCACAGATACGCAGTATTTT.

V gene TRBV7-9 combines with J gene TRBJ2-7; a possible D gene is TRBD1 (6 bases). This CDR3 spans 12 amino acids. Germline CDR1 and CDR2: SEHNR and FQNEAQ (reference sequence). Trimming shortened V by 5 bases and J by 10 bases, and 15 bases separated the two germline ends. In nucleotides, the CDR3 is TGTGCCAGCAGCAACTCACCGGGACACCAGTACTTC. Its protein product is CASSNSPGHQYF.

This chain joins TRBV27 and TRBJ2-7; weak D call: TRBD1 (5 bases). Deletions cut 5 bases from V and 2 bases from J, with 7 bases between. Germline V CDR1 and CDR2: MNHEY, SMNVEV (reference sequence). This CDR3 comprises 12 residues. CDR3 DNA: TGTGCCAGCAGTACAGGAGCCTACGAGCAGTACTTC. As protein: CASSTGAYEQYF.

V is TRBV7-9 and J is TRBJ2-3, with D unclear. The CDR3 is 13 residues long. Germline loops: CDR1 SEHNR, CDR2 FQNEAQ (reference sequence). With 5 bases removed from V and 0 bases from J, the gap between germline ends came to 6 bases. CDR3 bases: TGTGCCAGCAGCCCCTACAGCACAGATACGCAGTATTTT. Amino acids: CASSPYSTDTQYF.

The CDR3 spells CASSFTLGGGRAGTQYF. CDR3 nucleotide sequence: TGTGCCAGCAGTTTCACCCTGGGTGGCGGGAGGGCAGGGACCCAGTACTTC. The rearrangement links TRBV28 to TRBJ2-5; 9 nucleotides agree with TRBD2. Looked up from germline, CDR1 is MDHEN and CDR2 is SYDVKM. The CDR3 spans 17 residues. The V gene end was trimmed by 3 bases and the J gene end by 7 bases; junction bases not matched to a gene: 15.

The chain combines TRBV5-1 with TRBJ2-7; no definite D call. The CDR3 loop spans 14 amino acids. Deletions cut 1 base from V and 3 bases from J, with 11 bases between. Germline V gene data show CDR1 as SGHRS and CDR2 as YFSETQ. The CDR3 region has the DNA TGCGCCAGCAGCTTGACTACTTCTAGCTACGAGCAGTACTTC. This codes for CASSLTTSSYEQYF.

The gene calls are TRBV28 and TRBJ2-7; 7 positions match TRBD2. This CDR3 is built from 15 residues. Germline CDR1 MDHEN, CDR2 SYDVKM. The junction had 8 bases not matched to a gene; V was cut back by 5 bases and J by 1 base. The CDR3 nucleotides are TGTGCCAGCAGTCCGGGGGGACTCCCGTCCTACGAGCAGTACTTC. Amino acids: CASSPGGLPSYEQYF.

V gene TRBV11-2 combines with J gene TRBJ2-2, with 12 bases matching TRBD2. The J segment lost 13 bases and the V segment lost 5 bases, leaving 11 bases of the junction unmatched. This CDR3 is 15 amino acids long. Germline-derived CDR1 and CDR2 are SGHAT and FQNNGV. The CDR3 nucleotides read TGTGCCAGCAGCGCGGCTAGCGGGAGGGCCAGAGGGCTGTTTTTT. It codes for CASSAASGRARGLFF.

This clone appeared once. The CDR3 is CARSPPQGSPGNTIYF. CDR3 bases: TGTGCCAGAAGCCCCCCACAGGGCTCACCTGGAAACACCATATATTTT. The chain is built from TRBV5-3 and TRBJ1-3; possible D gene TRBD1, 6 bases. TRBV5-3 is an open reading frame, and its role is uncertain. Trimming left V 4 bases short and J 2 bases short, with 16 bases between. CDR3 length equals 16 residues.

The chain has TRBV4-3 and TRBJ2-1; D not resolved. Germline CDR1 and CDR2: LGHNA and YSLEER. V lost 1 base, J lost 5 bases, and 9 bases lay in between. This CDR3 contains 14 residues. In DNA form, the CDR3 reads TGCGCCAGCAGCCAAGGAAACAATGACAATGAGCAGTTCTTC. This sequence encodes CASSQGNNDNEQFF.

This chain uses TRBV5-1 with TRBJ2-5, with D perhaps TRBD1 (5 bases). The CDR3 is 14 amino acids. The germline CDR1 and CDR2 sequences are SGHRS and YFSETQ. The germline V and J ends were trimmed by 1 base and 2 bases, with 9 bases remaining between them. The CDR3 bases are TGCGCCAGCAGCTTGCCGACAGCTCAAGAGACCCAGTACTTC. Amino acid sequence: CASSLPTAQETQYF.

The rearrangement joins TRBV3-1 (or the pseudogene TRBV3-2) to TRBJ1-1, with 8 nucleotides matching TRBD1. V was clipped by 3 bases and J by 1 base; unmatched bases: 7. Germline V gives CDR1 LGHDT, CDR2 YNNKEL (reference sequence). This CDR3 comprises 16 residues. The CDR3: CASSQSGQGANTEAFF. The CDR3 DNA reads as TGTGCCAGCAGCCAGTCTGGGCAGGGGGCGAACACTGAAGCTTTCTTT.

The V call is TRBV3-1 (or the pseudogene TRBV3-2), the J call TRBJ2-3; 7 nucleotides align to TRBD2. The V segment lost 5 bases and the J segment 1 base; nucleotides outside the gene matches: 3. Germline loops: CDR1 LGHDT, CDR2 YNNKEL (reference sequence). The CDR3 totals 14 residues. CDR3: CASSSGVGTDTQYF. As DNA, the CDR3 is TGTGCCAGCAGCAGCGGGGTAGGCACAGATACGCAGTATTTT.

The chain recombines TRBV19 with TRBJ2-2; D is undetermined. Germline V gene lookup returns CDR1 LNHDA and CDR2 SQIVND (reference sequence). V lost 3 bases, J lost 6 bases, and 5 bases lay in between. There are 12 residues in the CDR3. CDR3 bases: TGTGCCAGTAGTATCGGGTCCGGGGAGCTGTTTTTT. The encoded protein is CASSIGSGELFF.

CDR3 region: CASSSDNSNTEAFF. DNA of the CDR3: TGCGCCAGCAGCTCTGACAACTCGAACACTGAAGCTTTCTTT. This chain links TRBV5-1 with TRBJ1-1; no reliable D call. Germline V gene data show CDR1 as SGHRS and CDR2 as YFSETQ. CDR3 length: 14 residues. Trimming removed 3 bases from V and 1 base from J, with 10 bases in between.

The V and J genes are TRBV28 and TRBJ2-1; TRBD1 matches at 8 bases. This CDR3 comprises 16 residues. V was pared by 6 bases and J by 1 base, with 8 bases of the junction left unmatched. The germline CDR1 and CDR2 sequences are MDHEN and SYDVKM. The CDR3 DNA reads as TGTGCCAGCAGAACGACAGGGGACATTTCCTACAATGAGCAGTTCTTC. It codes for CASRTTGDISYNEQFF.

The chain employs TRBV18 and TRBJ2-7; D uncertain. Trimming pared 3 bases from V and 2 bases from J, leaving 11 bases between. The CDR3 runs 14 residues. Germline CDR1 reads KGHSH; CDR2 reads LQKENI. The CDR3 DNA sequence: TGTGCCAGCTCACCCCCGGTTCGTACCTACGAGCAGTACTTC. Residues: CASSPPVRTYEQYF. The whole variable domain, remainder taken from reference TRBV18 and TRBJ2-7, is NAGVMQNPRHLVRRRGQEARLRCSPMKGHSHVYWYRQLPEEGLKFMVYLQKENIIDESGMPKERFSAEFPKEGPSILRIQQVVRGDSAAYFCASSPPVRTYEQYFGPGTRLTVT.

This chain joins TRBV6-5 and TRBJ2-1; 9 bases line up with TRBD2. Germline CDR1 reads MNHEY; CDR2 reads SVGAGI. After removal of 0 bases from V and 5 bases from J, the junction contained 5 bases not matched to a gene. The CDR3 spans 16 residues. CDR3 in DNA: TGTGCCAGCAGTTACTCATCTAGCGGGGACCACAATGAGCAGTTCTTC. As protein: CASSYSSSGDHNEQFF.

This rearrangement joins TRBV9 to TRBJ2-2; 9 nucleotides match TRBD1. CDR1 and CDR2 (germline): SGDLS, YYNGEE. V shed 3 bases, J shed 0 bases, and the junction held 3 bases outside the gene matches. There are 16 residues in the CDR3. CDR3 region: CASSAWTGANTGELFF. DNA for the CDR3: TGTGCCAGCAGCGCCTGGACAGGGGCGAACACCGGGGAGCTGTTTTTT.

This rearrangement joins TRBV11-1 to TRBJ1-1; D not resolved. Per the germline V gene, CDR1 is SGHAT and CDR2 is FQDESV (reference sequence). Trimming cost V 4 bases and J 3 bases, with 9 bases left between them. This CDR3 has 13 residues. In nucleotides, the CDR3 is TGTGCCAGCAGCTCCTACCGGGACACTGAAGCTTTCTTT. Its protein is CASSSYRDTEAFF.

The rearrangement uses TRBV7-8 and TRBJ2-7, with D maybe TRBD2 (5 bases). The CDR3 is made up of 16 amino acids. Trimming shortened V by 0 bases and J by 2 bases, and 14 bases separated the two germline ends. Per germline, CDR1 SGHVS and CDR2 FQNEAQ. The CDR3 DNA sequence: TGTGCCAGCAGCTTAGCAGTAGCGCTTCCTCCCTACGAGCAGTACTTC. This translates into CASSLAVALPPYEQYF. The whole variable domain, filled in from reference TRBV7-8 and TRBJ2-7, reads GAGVSQSPRYKVAKRGQDVALRCDPISGHVSLFWYQQALGQGPEFLTYFQNEAQLDKSGLPSDRFFAERPEGSVSTLKIQRTQQEDSAVYLCASSLAVALPPYEQYFGPGTRLTVT.

The CDR3 spells CASTLSTPNTGELFF. CDR3 sequence (DNA): TGTGCCAGCACCCTATCGACACCGAACACCGGGGAGCTGTTTTTT. This chain joins TRBV28 and TRBJ2-2; no clear D. Per germline, CDR1 MDHEN and CDR2 SYDVKM. CDR3 size: 15 residues. V dropped 7 bases and J dropped 0 bases, with 12 bases sitting between them.

The chain combines TRBV4-3 with TRBJ2-1; no definite D call. Germline CDR1 reads LGHNA; CDR2 reads YSLEER. Trimming left V 4 bases short and J 3 bases short, with 4 bases between. The CDR3 loop spans 12 amino acids. This chain's CDR3 is CASSLHYNEQFF. The CDR3 DNA reads TGCGCCAGCAGCCTTCACTACAATGAGCAGTTCTTC.

This chain joins TRBV2 and TRBJ2-5; the D is unclear. Germline loops: CDR1 SNHLY, CDR2 FYNNEI. The CDR3 contains 14 residues. The V end lost 7 bases, the J end lost 5 bases, and 17 bases lay between the germline ends. CDR3: CASKSSAVSETQYF. CDR3 in DNA: TGTGCCAGCAAGAGCAGCGCTGTCTCTGAGACCCAGTACTTC.